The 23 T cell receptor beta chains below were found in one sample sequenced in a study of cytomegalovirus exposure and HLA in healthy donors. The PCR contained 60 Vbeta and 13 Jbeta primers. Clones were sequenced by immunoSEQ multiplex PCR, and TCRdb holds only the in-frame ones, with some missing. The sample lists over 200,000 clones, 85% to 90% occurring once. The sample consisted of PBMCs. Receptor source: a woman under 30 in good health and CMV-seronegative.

Here the CDR3 DNA reads TGTGCCAGCAGCTTATATGAGGACAGGTTAAATGAGCAGTTCTTC. As protein: CASSLYEDRLNEQFF. The chain is built from TRBV7-7 and TRBJ2-1, with 7 bases identical to TRBD1. The ends lost 2 bases at V and 7 bases at J; junction bases unmatched: 8. CDR3 size: 15 residues. Germline CDR1 reads SSHAT; CDR2 reads FNYEAQ (reference sequence).

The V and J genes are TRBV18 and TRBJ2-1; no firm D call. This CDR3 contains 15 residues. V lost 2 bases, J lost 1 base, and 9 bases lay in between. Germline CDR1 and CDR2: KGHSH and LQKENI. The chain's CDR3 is CASSPAVGSYNEQFF. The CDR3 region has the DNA TGTGCCAGCTCACCAGCGGTCGGGTCCTACAATGAGCAGTTCTTC.

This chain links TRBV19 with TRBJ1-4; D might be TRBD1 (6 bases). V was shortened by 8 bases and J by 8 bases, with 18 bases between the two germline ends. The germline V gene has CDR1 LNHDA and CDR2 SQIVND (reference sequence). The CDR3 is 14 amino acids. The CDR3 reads CASEKDRWSEKLFF. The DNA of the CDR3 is TGTGCCAGTGAAAAGGACAGATGGTCCGAAAAACTGTTTTTT.

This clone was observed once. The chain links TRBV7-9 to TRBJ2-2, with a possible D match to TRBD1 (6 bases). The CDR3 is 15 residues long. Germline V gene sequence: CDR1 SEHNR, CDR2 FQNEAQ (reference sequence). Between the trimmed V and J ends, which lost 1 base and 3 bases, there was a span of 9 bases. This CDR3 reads CASSLGDTYTGELFF. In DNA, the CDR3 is TGTGCCAGCAGCTTAGGGGACACTTACACCGGGGAGCTGTTTTTT.

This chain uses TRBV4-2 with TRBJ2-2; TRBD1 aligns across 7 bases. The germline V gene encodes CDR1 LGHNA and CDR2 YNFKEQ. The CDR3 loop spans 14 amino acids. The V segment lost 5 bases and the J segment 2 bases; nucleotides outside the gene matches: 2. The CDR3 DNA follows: TGTGCCAGCAGCGGGACAGAAAACACCGGGGAGCTGTTTTTT. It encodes CASSGTENTGELFF.

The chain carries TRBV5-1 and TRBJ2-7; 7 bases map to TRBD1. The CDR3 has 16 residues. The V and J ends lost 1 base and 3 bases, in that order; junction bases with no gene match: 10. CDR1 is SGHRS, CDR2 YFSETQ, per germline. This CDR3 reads CASSLSPGQIYYEQYF. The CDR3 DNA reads TGCGCCAGCAGCTTGAGTCCGGGACAGATATACTACGAGCAGTACTTC.

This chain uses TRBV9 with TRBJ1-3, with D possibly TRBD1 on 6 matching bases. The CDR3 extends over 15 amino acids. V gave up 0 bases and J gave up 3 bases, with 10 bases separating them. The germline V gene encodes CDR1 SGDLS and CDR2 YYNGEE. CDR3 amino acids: CASSVGRGSGNTIYF. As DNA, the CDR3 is TGTGCCAGCAGCGTAGGCAGGGGAAGTGGAAACACCATATATTTT.

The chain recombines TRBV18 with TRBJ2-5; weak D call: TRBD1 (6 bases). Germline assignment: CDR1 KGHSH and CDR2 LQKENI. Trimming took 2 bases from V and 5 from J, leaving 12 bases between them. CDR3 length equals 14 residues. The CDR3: CASSPTGKGETQYF. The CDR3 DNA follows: TGTGCCAGCTCACCAACAGGGAAGGGGGAGACCCAGTACTTC.

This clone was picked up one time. The CDR3, as DNA: TGTGCCAGCAGTCTGGGACTTCACCTCTACGAGCAGTACTTC. It yields the protein CASSLGLHLYEQYF. The chain employs TRBV5-6 and TRBJ2-7, with a weak D call TRBD2 (6 bases). The V end lost 5 bases, the J end lost 3 bases, and 15 bases lay between the germline ends. CDR3 length: 14 residues. Germline CDR1 and CDR2: SGHDT and YYEEEE.

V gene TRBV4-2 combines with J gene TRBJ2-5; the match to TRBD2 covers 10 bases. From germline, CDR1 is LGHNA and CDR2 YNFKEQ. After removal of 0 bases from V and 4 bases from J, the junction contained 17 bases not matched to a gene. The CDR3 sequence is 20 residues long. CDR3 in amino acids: CASSQEGAGWGSGGRETQYF. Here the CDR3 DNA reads TGTGCCAGCAGCCAAGAAGGCGCGGGTTGGGGTAGCGGGGGGAGAGAGACCCAGTACTTC.

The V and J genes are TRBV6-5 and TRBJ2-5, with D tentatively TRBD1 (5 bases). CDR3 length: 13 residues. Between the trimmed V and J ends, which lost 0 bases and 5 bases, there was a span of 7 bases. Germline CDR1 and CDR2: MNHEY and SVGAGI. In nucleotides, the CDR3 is TGTGCCAGCAGTTACTCCCCAGGGGAGACCCAGTACTTC. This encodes CASSYSPGETQYF.

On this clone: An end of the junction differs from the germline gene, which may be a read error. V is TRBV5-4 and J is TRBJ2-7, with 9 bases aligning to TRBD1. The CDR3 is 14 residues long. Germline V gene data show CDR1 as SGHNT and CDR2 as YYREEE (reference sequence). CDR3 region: CASSPDRGSNEQYF. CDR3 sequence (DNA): TGTGCCAGCAGTCCGGACAGGGGCTCCAACGAGCAGTACTTC.

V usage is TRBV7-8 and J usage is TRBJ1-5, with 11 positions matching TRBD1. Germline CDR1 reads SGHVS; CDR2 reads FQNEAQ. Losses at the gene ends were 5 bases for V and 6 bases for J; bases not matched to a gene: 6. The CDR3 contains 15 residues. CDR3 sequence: CASSLGQGARQPQHF. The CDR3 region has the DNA TGTGCCAGCAGCCTAGGACAGGGGGCTCGTCAGCCCCAGCATTTT.

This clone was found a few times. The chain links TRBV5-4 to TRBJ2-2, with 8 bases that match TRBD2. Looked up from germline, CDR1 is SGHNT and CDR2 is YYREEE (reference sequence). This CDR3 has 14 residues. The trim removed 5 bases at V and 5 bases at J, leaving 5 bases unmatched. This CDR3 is CASRPGLGTGELFF. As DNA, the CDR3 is TGTGCCAGCAGGCCGGGACTAGGGACCGGGGAGCTGTTTTTT.

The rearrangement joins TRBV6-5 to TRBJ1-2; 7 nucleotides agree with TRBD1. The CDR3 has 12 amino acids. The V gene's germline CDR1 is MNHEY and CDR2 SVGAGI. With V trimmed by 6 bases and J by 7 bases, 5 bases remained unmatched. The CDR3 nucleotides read TGTGCCAGCAGACAGACAGGGTTTGGCTACACCTTC. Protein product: CASRQTGFGYTF.

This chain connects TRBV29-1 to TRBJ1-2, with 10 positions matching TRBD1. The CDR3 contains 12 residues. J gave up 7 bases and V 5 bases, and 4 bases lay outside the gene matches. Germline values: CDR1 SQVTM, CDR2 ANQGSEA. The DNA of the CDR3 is TGCAGCGTTACGACAGGGGGCGGTGGCTACACCTTC. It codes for CSVTTGGGGYTF.

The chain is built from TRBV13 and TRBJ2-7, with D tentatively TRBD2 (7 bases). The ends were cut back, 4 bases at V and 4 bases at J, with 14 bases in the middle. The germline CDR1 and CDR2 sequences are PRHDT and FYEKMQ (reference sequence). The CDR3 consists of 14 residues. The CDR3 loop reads CASSSRGAGYEQYF. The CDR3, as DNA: TGTGCCAGCAGCTCCCGGGGGGCAGGATACGAGCAGTACTTC.

The CDR3 coding sequence is TGTGCCATCAGCGGGGGGAATACCTCCTACGAGCAGTACTTC. As protein: CAISGGNTSYEQYF. This chain links TRBV10-3 with TRBJ2-7; 7 bases align to TRBD2. CDR1 is ENHRY, CDR2 SYGVKD, per germline. CDR3 length: 14 amino acids. With 6 bases clipped from V and 0 bases from J, the junction kept 5 bases outside the gene matches.

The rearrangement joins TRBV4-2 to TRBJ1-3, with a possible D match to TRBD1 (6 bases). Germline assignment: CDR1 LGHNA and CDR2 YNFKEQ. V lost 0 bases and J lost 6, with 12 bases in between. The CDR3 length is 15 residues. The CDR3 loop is CASSQDRGAENTIYF. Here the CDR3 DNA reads TGTGCCAGCAGCCAAGATCGGGGGGCGGAAAACACCATATATTTT.

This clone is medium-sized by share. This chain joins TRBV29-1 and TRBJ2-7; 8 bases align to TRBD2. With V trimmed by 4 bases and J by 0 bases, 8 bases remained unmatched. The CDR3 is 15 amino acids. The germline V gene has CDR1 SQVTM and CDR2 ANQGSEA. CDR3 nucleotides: TGCAGCGTTGGGAGCGGGAGTTACGTCTCCTACGAGCAGTACTTC. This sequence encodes CSVGSGSYVSYEQYF.

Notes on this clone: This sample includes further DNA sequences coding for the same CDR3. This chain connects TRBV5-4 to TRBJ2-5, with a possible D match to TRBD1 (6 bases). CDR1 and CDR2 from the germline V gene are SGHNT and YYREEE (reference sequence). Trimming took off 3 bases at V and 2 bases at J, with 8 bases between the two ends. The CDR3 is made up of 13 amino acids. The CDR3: CASSSRGQETQYF. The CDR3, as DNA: TGTGCCAGCAGCTCCAGGGGTCAAGAGACCCAGTACTTC.

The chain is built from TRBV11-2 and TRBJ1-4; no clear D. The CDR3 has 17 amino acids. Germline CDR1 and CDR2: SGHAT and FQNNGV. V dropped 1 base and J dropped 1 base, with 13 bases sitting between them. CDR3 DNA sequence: TGTGCCAGCAGCTTAGGTCCCCTTCCGGGAACTAATGAAAAACTGTTTTTT. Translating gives CASSLGPLPGTNEKLFF.

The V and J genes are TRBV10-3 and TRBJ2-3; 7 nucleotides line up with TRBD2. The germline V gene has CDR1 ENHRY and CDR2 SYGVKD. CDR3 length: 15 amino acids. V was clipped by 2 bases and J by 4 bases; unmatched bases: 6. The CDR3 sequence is CAISEQRGVADTQYF. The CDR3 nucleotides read TGTGCCATCAGTGAGCAACGGGGGGTAGCAGATACGCAGTATTTT.